This is a list of T cell receptor beta chains from one sample in a study of blood T cell repertoires in COVID-19. The table came from immunoSEQ multiplex PCR; TCRdb's copy has only in-frame clones and leaves some out. The data contain around 70,000 clones, roughly 85% of them singletons. Sample: peripheral blood. All receptors come from a woman aged 55-70 years with acute or convalescent COVID-19. Each CDR3 is given with its conserved first and last residue. The order of the fields is V gene, clone size, D gene, J gene, CDR3 protein, CDR3 DNA. A D gene is named only where the DNA matches it firmly. The listing skips clone size in some rows; elsewhere it reads once, few, many or a size class.

TRBV28	.	.	TRBJ2-6	CASSLVTAGANVLTF	TGTGCCAGCAGTTTAGTGACAGCCGGGGCCAACGTCCTGACTTTC
TRBV4-2	.	TRBD2	TRBJ2-7	CASSQGLAEAYEQYF	TGTGCCAGCAGCCAGGGACTAGCGGAGGCCTACGAGCAGTACTTC
TRBV7-9	.	TRBD1	TRBJ1-4	CASSSAHRGLYEKLFF	TGTGCCAGCAGCTCGGCCCACAGGGGGCTTTATGAAAAACTGTTTTTT
TRBV6-1	.	.	TRBJ1-2	CASSDPGRAYGYTF	TGTGCCAGCAGTGATCCGGGCAGGGCGTATGGCTACACCTTC
TRBV5-1	.	TRBD2	TRBJ2-3	CASSLSRGGSDTQYF	TGCGCCAGCAGCTTGTCTCGCGGGGGGAGCGATACGCAGTATTTT
TRBV5-1	once	.	TRBJ2-2	CASSSTYTGELFF	TGCGCCAGCAGCTCCACTTACACCGGGGAGCTGTTTTTT
TRBV20-1	.	.	TRBJ2-1	CSAKKLGEQFF	TGCAGTGCTAAAAAATTGGGCGAGCAGTTCTTC
TRBV6-5	few	.	TRBJ1-5	CASTAGVGSNQPQHF	TGTGCCAGCACCGCAGGGGTGGGTTCCAATCAGCCCCAGCATTTT
TRBV11-1	.	.	TRBJ2-1	CASSLNRVNEQFF	TGTGCCAGCAGCTTGAACAGAGTCAATGAGCAGTTCTTC
TRBV5-1	.	TRBD1	TRBJ1-1	CASSLDGQGASPGQGTEAFF	TGCGCCAGCAGCTTGGACGGCCAGGGGGCGTCCCCGGGGCAGGGCACTGAAGCTTTCTTT
TRBV3-1/TRBV3-2	.	TRBD2	TRBJ2-7	CASSWGGNEQYF	TGTGCCAGCAGTTGGGGAGGGAACGAGCAGTACTTC
TRBV18	.	.	TRBJ2-4	CASSPERQLAKNIQYF	TGTGCCAGCTCACCAGAGCGTCAACTAGCCAAAAACATTCAGTACTTC
TRBV28	few	.	TRBJ1-4	CASLGAQREKLFF	TGTGCCAGCCTGGGGGCTCAGAGGGAAAAACTGTTTTTT
TRBV4-1	.	.	TRBJ2-7	CASSPKDWSYEQYF	TGCGCCAGCAGCCCAAAGGACTGGTCCTACGAGCAGTACTTC
TRBV19	.	.	TRBJ1-5	CASTFLGHSNQPQHF	TGTGCCAGTACTTTCCTCGGTCATAGCAATCAGCCCCAGCATTTT
TRBV19	.	.	TRBJ2-5	CASSIGGVDKTQYF	TGTGCCAGTAGTATAGGCGGAGTGGACAAGACCCAGTACTTC
TRBV2	.	.	TRBJ1-1	CASVGELNTEAFF	TGTGCCAGCGTCGGGGAGCTGAACACTGAAGCTTTCTTT
TRBV4-1	.	TRBD2	TRBJ2-1	CASSRYGLAGVGEQFF	TGCGCCAGCAGCCGATACGGACTAGCGGGAGTAGGTGAGCAGTTCTTC
TRBV2	.	.	TRBJ1-2	CASITGPPNYGYTF	TGTGCCAGCATCACGGGTCCCCCCAACTATGGCTACACCTTC
TRBV5-8	.	.	TRBJ1-4	CASSRGTGGINEKLFF	TGTGCCAGCAGCAGGGGCACGGGGGGCATTAATGAAAAACTGTTTTTT
TRBV6-1	.	.	TRBJ1-6	CASSEQRWNSPLHF	TGTGCCAGCAGTGAACAGAGGTGGAATTCACCCCTCCACTTT
TRBV9	.	TRBD1	TRBJ2-1	CASSGHTGDEQFF	TGTGCCAGCAGCGGCCACACAGGGGACGAGCAGTTCTTC